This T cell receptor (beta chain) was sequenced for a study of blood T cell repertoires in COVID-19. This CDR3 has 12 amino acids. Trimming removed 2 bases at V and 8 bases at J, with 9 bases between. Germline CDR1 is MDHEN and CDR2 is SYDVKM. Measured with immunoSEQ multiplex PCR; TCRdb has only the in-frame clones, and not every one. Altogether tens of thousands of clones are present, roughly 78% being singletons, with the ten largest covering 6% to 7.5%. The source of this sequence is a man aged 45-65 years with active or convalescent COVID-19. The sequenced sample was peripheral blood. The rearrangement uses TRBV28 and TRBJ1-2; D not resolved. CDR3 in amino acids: CASSLRGGGYTF. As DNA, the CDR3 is TGTGCCAGCAGTTTACGGGGAGGAGGCTACACCTTC.